The 14 T cell receptor beta chains below all came from one sample that was sequenced in a study of PD-1 blockade in classical Hodgkin lymphoma. Measured with immunoSEQ multiplex PCR; TCRdb has only the in-frame clones, and not every one. Of approximately 32,000 clones listed, 82% are singletons. With no exception, relapse followed autologous stem cell transplantation in all patients, and brentuximab vedotin exposure varied. This specimen consisted of peripheral blood mononuclear cells (PBMCs), obtained at baseline. The receptors were gathered from a human donor with classical Hodgkin lymphoma.

V and J are TRBV6-6 and TRBJ2-4; TRBD1 might be the D (6 bases). V was pared by 6 bases and J by 4 bases, with 16 bases between. The germline CDR1 and CDR2 sequences are MNHNY and SVGAGI (reference sequence). This CDR3 region has 15 residues. CDR3 in amino acids: CASSPQGTGKNIQYF. The CDR3 DNA reads as TGTGCCAGCAGCCCTCAGGGTACAGGGAAAAACATTCAGTACTTC.

The chain combines TRBV19 with TRBJ1-2; no reliable D call. In germline, CDR1 is LNHDA, CDR2 SQIVND (reference sequence). The V gene lost 3 bases and the J gene lost 2 bases, with 16 bases spanning the gap. This CDR3 spans 16 amino acids. CDR3 protein: CASSISFRRENYGYTF. CDR3 nucleotides: TGTGCCAGTAGTATCAGTTTTCGGCGGGAGAACTATGGCTACACCTTC.

In this sample, this clone turned up once. V usage is TRBV30 and J usage is TRBJ2-5; D perhaps matches TRBD1 (6 bases). Trimming cost V 2 bases and J 5 bases, with 9 bases left between them. The CDR3 loop spans 12 amino acids. The germline V gene encodes CDR1 GTSNPN and CDR2 SVGIG (reference sequence). In nucleotides, the CDR3 is TGTGCCTGGAGTAACCAGGGGGAGACCCAGTACTTC. It encodes CAWSNQGETQYF.

V gene TRBV4-1 combines with J gene TRBJ2-7; D unclear. The V end was cut by 1 base, the J end by 2 bases, with 12 bases between. The CDR3 is made up of 15 amino acids. CDR1 is MGHRA and CDR2 is YSYEKL in the germline V gene. CDR3: CASSQARTEPYEQYF. CDR3 DNA: TGCGCCAGCAGCCAAGCCAGGACGGAACCCTACGAGCAGTACTTC.

This chain joins TRBV9 and TRBJ1-5; the D is unclear. The CDR3 totals 14 residues. V lost 0 bases to trimming and J lost 0 bases, with 4 bases between them. The germline CDR1 and CDR2 sequences are SGDLS and YYNGEE. The CDR3 bases are TGTGCCAGCAGCGTAGACAGTAGCAATCAGCCCCAGCATTTT. It translates to CASSVDSSNQPQHF. The full variable domain, its missing parts supplied by reference TRBV9 and TRBJ1-5, is DSGVTQTPKHLITATGQRVTLRCSPRSGDLSVYWYQQSLDQGLQFLIQYYNGEERAKGNILERFSAQQFPDLHSELNLSSLELGDSALYFCASSVDSSNQPQHFGDGTRLSIL.

The sample holds one count of this clone. The chain has TRBV5-1 and TRBJ2-2, with TRBD2 matching over 9 bases. Unmatched junction bases numbered 5, after V lost 7 bases and J lost 1 base. In germline, CDR1 is SGHRS, CDR2 YFSETQ. There are 15 residues in the CDR3. CDR3 DNA: TGCGCCAGCGCCCATAGCGGGGGGAACACCGGGGAGCTGTTTTTT. Amino acid sequence: CASAHSGGNTGELFF.

The chain joins TRBV11-2 to TRBJ2-7; 8 bases map to TRBD2. Looked up from germline, CDR1 is SGHAT and CDR2 is FQNNGV. The CDR3 is made up of 16 amino acids. V trimming: 4 bases; J trimming: 1 base; junction bases outside the gene matches: 9. CDR3 DNA: TGTGCCAGCAGCTCCCGGGCTAGCGGGTTTTCCTACGAGCAGTACTTC. It codes for CASSSRASGFSYEQYF.

As to this clone: In the same sample, other DNA sequences code for this CDR3. The chain joins TRBV18 to TRBJ2-5, with TRBD1 identical over 8 bases. The length of the CDR3 is 14 residues. V lost 3 bases, J lost 2 bases, and 2 bases stayed unmatched. Germline values: CDR1 KGHSH, CDR2 LQKENI. CDR3 sequence: CASSPGQVQETQYF. CDR3 DNA sequence: TGTGCCAGCTCACCGGGACAGGTACAAGAGACCCAGTACTTC.

J is TRBJ1-1 and V is TRBV18; D not certain. V gave up 6 bases and J gave up 0 bases, with 8 bases separating them. The CDR3 runs to 13 residues. Germline V gene lookup returns CDR1 KGHSH and CDR2 LQKENI. The CDR3 sequence is CASSLNMNTEAFF. The CDR3 DNA sequence: TGTGCCAGCTCCCTCAACATGAACACTGAAGCTTTCTTT.

Only one count was recorded for this clone. The rearrangement uses TRBV15 and TRBJ1-1, with a weak D call TRBD1 (5 bases). Germline V lookup: CDR1 LNHNV, CDR2 YYDKDF (reference sequence). The ends were cut back, 0 bases at V and 11 bases at J, with 16 bases in the middle. The CDR3 has 14 residues. The CDR3 reads CATSRDKSERGAFF. The CDR3 nucleotides are TGTGCCACCAGCAGAGACAAATCAGAACGGGGGGCTTTCTTT. Combining the CDR3 with reference TRBV15 and TRBJ1-1 gives the whole variable domain DAMVIQNPRYQVTQFGKPVTLSCSQTLNHNVMYWYQQKSSQAPKLLFHYYDKDFNNEADTPDNFQSRRPNTSFCFLDIRSPGLGDTAMYLCATSRDKSERGAFFGQGTRLTVV.

This chain uses TRBV7-9 with TRBJ2-7, with D tentatively TRBD1 or TRBD2 (5 bases each). V was cut by 1 base and J by 7 bases, with 14 bases left in between. CDR3 length: 14 residues. Germline V gene sequence: CDR1 SEHNR, CDR2 FQNEAQ (reference sequence). DNA of the CDR3: TGTGCCAGCAGCTTAGGGGACGGGCCTTGGGAGCAGTACTTC. This sequence encodes CASSLGDGPWEQYF.

This clone is a singleton in its sample. The chain links TRBV2 to TRBJ2-3; D may be TRBD1 (7 bases). The CDR3 runs 14 residues. The germline V gene encodes CDR1 SNHLY and CDR2 FYNNEI. V was cut by 7 bases and J by 2 bases, with 13 bases left in between. CDR3 sequence reads: CASNRQGLTDTQYF. Here the CDR3 DNA reads TGTGCCAGCAATCGACAGGGACTCACAGATACGCAGTATTTT.

The CDR3 DNA sequence: TGTGCCAGCAGTGAAGGAGGGACTAGCGGTTCCTACGAGCAGTACTTC. Its protein product is CASSEGGTSGSYEQYF. The chain joins TRBV25-1 to TRBJ2-7; 11 bases agree with TRBD2. V trimming: 2 bases; J trimming: 1 base; junction bases outside the gene matches: 4. Germline V gives CDR1 MGHDK, CDR2 SYGVNS. The length of the CDR3 is 16 residues.

The CDR3 region is CASSIGGSFYGYTF. For the CDR3, the DNA is TGTGCCAGTAGTATAGGAGGGTCATTCTATGGCTACACCTTC. The gene calls are TRBV19 and TRBJ1-2, with D unclear. The CDR3 runs to 14 residues. Between the trimmed V and J ends, which lost 1 base and 4 bases, there was a span of 10 bases. Germline lookup yields CDR1 LNHDA and CDR2 SQIVND (reference sequence).